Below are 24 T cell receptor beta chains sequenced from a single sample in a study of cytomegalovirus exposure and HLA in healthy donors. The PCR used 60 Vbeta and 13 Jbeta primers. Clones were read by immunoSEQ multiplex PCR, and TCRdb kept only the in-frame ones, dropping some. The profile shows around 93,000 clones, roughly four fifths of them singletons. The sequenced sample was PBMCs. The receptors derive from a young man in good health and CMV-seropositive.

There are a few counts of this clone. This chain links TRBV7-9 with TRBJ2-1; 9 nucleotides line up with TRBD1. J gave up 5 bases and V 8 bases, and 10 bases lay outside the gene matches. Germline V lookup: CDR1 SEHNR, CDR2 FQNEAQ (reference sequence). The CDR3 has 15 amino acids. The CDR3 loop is CASRQGEGVNNEQFF. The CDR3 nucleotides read TGTGCCAGCCGACAGGGGGAAGGGGTAAACAATGAGCAGTTCTTC.

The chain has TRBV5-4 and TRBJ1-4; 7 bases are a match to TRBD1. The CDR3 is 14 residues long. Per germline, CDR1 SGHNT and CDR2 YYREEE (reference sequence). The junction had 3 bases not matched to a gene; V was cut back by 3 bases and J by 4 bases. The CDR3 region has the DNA TGTGCCAGCAGCTGGACAGGCCGTAATGAAAAACTGTTTTTT. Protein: CASSWTGRNEKLFF.

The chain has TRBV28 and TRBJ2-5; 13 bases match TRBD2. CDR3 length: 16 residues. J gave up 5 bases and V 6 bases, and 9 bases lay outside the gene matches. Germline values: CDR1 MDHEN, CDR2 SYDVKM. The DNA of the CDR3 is TGTGCCAGCAGCCCATCCGGGACTAGCGGGACCGAGACCCAGTACTTC. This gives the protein CASSPSGTSGTETQYF.

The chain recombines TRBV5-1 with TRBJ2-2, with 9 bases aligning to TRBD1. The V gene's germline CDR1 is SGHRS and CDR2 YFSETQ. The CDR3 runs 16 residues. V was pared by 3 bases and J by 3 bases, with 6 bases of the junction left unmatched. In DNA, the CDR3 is TGCGCCAGCAGCTCACAGGGGGCTGGCTACACCGGGGAGCTGTTTTTT. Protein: CASSSQGAGYTGELFF.

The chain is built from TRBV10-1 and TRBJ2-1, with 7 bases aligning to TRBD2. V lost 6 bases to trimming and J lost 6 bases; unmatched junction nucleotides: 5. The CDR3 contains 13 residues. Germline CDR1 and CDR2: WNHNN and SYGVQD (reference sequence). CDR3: CASRAGTANEQFF. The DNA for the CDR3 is TGCGCCAGCAGAGCGGGAACGGCCAATGAGCAGTTCTTC.

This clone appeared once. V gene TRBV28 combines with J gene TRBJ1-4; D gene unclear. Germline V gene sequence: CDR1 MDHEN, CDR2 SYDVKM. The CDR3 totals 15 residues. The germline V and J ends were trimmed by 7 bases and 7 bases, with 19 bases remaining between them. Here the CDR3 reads CASTPHGFSGEKLFF. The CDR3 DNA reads TGTGCCAGCACCCCCCATGGGTTCTCGGGTGAAAAACTGTTTTTT.

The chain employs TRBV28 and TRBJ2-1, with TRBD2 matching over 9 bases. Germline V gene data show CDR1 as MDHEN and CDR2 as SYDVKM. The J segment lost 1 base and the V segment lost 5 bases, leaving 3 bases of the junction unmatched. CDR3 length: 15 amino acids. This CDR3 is CASSLAGTSYNEQFF. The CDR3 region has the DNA TGTGCCAGCAGTCTAGCGGGAACGTCCTACAATGAGCAGTTCTTC.

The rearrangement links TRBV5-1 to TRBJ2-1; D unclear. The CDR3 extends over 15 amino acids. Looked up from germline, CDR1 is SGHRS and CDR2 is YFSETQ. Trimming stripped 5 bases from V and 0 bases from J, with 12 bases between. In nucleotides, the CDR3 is TGCGCCAGCAGGACCTTGACTGGCTCCTACAATGAGCAGTTCTTC. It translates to CASRTLTGSYNEQFF.

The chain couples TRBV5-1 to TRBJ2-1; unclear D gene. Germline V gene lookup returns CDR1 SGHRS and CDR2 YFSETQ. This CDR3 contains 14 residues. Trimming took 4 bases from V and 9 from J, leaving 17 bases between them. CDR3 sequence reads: CASSPGVERSEQFF. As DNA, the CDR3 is TGCGCCAGCAGCCCCGGAGTAGAACGATCTGAGCAGTTCTTC.

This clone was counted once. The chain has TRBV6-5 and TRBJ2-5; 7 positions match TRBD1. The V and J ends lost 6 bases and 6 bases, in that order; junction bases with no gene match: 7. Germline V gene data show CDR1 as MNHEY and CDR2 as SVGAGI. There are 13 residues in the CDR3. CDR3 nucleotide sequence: TGTGCCAGCAGGGAAGGGGGCAGAAAGACCCAGTACTTC. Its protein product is CASREGGRKTQYF.

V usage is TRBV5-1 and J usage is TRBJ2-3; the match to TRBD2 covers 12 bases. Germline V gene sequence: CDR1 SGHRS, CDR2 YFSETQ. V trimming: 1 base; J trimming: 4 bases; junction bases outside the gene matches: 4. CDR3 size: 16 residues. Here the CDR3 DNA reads TGCGCCAGCAGCTTGCCGACTAGCGGGAGTTCAGATACGCAGTATTTT. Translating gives CASSLPTSGSSDTQYF.

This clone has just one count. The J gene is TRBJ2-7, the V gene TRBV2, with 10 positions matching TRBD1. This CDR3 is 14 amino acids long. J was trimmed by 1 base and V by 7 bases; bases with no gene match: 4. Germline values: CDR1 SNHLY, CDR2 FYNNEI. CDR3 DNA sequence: TGTGCCAGCAAAACGGGACAGGGGTCCTACGAGCAGTACTTC. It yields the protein CASKTGQGSYEQYF.

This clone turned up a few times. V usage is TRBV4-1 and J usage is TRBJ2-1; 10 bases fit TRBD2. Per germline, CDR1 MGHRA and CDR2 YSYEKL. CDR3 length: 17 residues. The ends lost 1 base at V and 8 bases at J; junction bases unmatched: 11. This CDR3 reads CASSQVGRAGGGDEQFF. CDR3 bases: TGCGCCAGCAGCCAAGTCGGGAGAGCGGGAGGGGGCGATGAGCAGTTCTTC.

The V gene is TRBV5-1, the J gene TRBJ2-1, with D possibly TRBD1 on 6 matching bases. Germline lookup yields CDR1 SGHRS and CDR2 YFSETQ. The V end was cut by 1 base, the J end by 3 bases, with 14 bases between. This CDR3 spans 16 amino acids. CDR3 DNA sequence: TGCGCCAGCAGCTTGTCCGGACAGCAGTTCTACAATGAGCAGTTCTTC. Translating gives CASSLSGQQFYNEQFF.

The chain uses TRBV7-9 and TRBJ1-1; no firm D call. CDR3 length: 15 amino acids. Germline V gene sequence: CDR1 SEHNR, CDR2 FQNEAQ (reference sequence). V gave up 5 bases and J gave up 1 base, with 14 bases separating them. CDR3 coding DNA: TGTGCCAGCAGCCTGACATCCGCGGGGAACACTGAAGCTTTCTTT. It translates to CASSLTSAGNTEAFF.

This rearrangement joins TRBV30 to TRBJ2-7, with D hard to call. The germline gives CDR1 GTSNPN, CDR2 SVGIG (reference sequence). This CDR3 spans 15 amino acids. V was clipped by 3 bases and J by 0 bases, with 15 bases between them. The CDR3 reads CAWSSKSAVSYEQYF. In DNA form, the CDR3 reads TGTGCCTGGAGCTCTAAAAGCGCCGTCTCCTACGAGCAGTACTTC.

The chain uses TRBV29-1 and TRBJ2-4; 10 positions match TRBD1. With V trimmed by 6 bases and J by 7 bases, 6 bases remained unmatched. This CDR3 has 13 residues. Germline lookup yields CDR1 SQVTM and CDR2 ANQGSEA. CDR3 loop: CSVATGGANIQYF. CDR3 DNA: TGCAGCGTCGCGACAGGGGGCGCGAACATTCAGTACTTC.

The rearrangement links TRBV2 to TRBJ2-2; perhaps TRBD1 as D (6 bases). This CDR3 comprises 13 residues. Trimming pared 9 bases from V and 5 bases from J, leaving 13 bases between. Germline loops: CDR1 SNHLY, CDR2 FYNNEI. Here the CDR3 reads CASAGARTGELFF. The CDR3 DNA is TGTGCCAGTGCAGGGGCGAGAACCGGGGAGCTGTTTTTT.

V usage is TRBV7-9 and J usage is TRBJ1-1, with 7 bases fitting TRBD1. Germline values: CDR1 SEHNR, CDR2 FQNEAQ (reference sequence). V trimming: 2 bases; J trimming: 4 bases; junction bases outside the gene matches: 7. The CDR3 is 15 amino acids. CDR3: CASSLPSQGTTEAFF. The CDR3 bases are TGTGCCAGCAGCTTACCCTCACAGGGGACCACTGAAGCTTTCTTT.

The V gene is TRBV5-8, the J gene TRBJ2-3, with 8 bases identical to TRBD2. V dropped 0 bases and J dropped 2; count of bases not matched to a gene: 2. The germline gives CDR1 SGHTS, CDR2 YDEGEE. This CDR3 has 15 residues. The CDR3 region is CASSLASGLTDTQYF. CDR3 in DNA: TGTGCCAGCAGCTTGGCTAGCGGGCTCACAGATACGCAGTATTTT.

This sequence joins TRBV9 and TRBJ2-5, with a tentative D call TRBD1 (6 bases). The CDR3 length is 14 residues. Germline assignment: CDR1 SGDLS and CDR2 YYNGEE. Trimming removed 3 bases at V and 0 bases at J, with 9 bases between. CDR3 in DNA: TGTGCCAGCAGCGGCGACAGGTACCAAGAGACCCAGTACTTC. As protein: CASSGDRYQETQYF.

CDR3 sequence reads: CASSLETGPSYEQYF. The CDR3 DNA reads as TGTGCCAGCAGCTTAGAGACAGGGCCCTCCTACGAGCAGTACTTC. The chain joins TRBV11-3 to TRBJ2-5, with 7 bases lining up with TRBD1. The better agreement between TRBJ2-7 and the DNA end casts doubt on the J call. The CDR3 is 15 amino acids. Looked up from germline, CDR1 is SGHNT and CDR2 is YENEEA.

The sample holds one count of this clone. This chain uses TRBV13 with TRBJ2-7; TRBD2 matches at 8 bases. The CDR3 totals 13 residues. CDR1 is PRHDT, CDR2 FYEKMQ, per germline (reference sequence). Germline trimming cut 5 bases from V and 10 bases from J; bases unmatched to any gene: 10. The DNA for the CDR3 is TGTGCCAGCAGCCAAACAGGAGCGGGAGAACAGTACTTC. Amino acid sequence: CASSQTGAGEQYF. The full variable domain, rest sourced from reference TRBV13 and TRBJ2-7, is AAGVIQSPRHLIKEKRETATLKCYPIPRHDTVYWYQQGPGQDPQFLISFYEKMQSDKGSIPDRFSAQQFSDYHSELNMSSLELGDSALYFCASSQTGAGEQYFGPGTRLTVT.

The CDR3 nucleotides read TGTGCCAGCACCAGATCCGCGGACAGGAACTACGAGCAGTACTTC. As protein: CASTRSADRNYEQYF. The chain joins TRBV6-5 to TRBJ2-7; 7 bases fit TRBD1. The trim removed 7 bases at V and 3 bases at J, leaving 12 bases unmatched. CDR3 length equals 15 residues. CDR1 and CDR2 from the germline V gene are MNHEY and SVGAGI.